This T cell receptor beta chain appears in the sequencing data of a study of PD-1 blockade in mismatch repair-deficient tumors. Produced via immunoSEQ multiplex PCR; TCRdb's table is partial and in-frame only. The table has approximately 110,000 clones, around three quarters seen once. In germline, CDR1 is MNHEY, CDR2 SVGAGI. There are 15 residues in the CDR3. V was clipped by 2 bases and J by 4 bases, with 14 bases between them. The V and J genes are TRBV6-5 and TRBJ1-2; maybe TRBD1 (6 bases). The clonotype was recovered from an adult with mismatch repair-deficient cancer. The specimen was peripheral blood, collected approximately 60 weeks after starting pembrolizumab. The CDR3 here is CASSYTGHPGYGYTF. The CDR3 DNA reads TGTGCCAGCAGTTACACGGGACACCCTGGCTATGGCTACACCTTC.